These 15 T cell receptor beta chains were all obtained from the same sample, sequenced in a study of T cell repertoires in cytomegalovirus infection (dated by TCRdb to between 2018 and 2021). Instrument used: Illumina HiSeq 1500. The raw public reads went through TCRdb reprocessing: fastp at Q25, MiXCR clone calling, in-frame beta chains kept. Each entry is one CDR3 protein sequence, shown with its most common DNA and genes. The sample contains hundreds of thousands of distinct CDR3 sequences, approximately 24% of them found a single time. The top ten clonotypes cover approximately 8% of the sample. Specimen: CD8+ T cells from PBMCs. These receptors all come from a human donor in good health (CMV status not recorded). Some clones in this sample may be carry-over from other donors' samples.

This clonotype appeared many times. The CDR3 sequence is CASSPRTKQETQYF. The DNA for the CDR3 is TGTGCCAGCAGCCCTCGGACAAAACAAGAGACCCAGTACTTC. The V call is TRBV7-8, the J call TRBJ2-5; possible D gene TRBD1, 5 bases. Germline V gives CDR1 SGHVS, CDR2 FQNEAQ. The V end lost 5 bases, the J end lost 2 bases, and 12 bases lay between the germline ends. This CDR3 is built from 14 residues.

This clonotype was picked up a small number of times. V usage is TRBV14 and J usage is TRBJ2-2; either TRBD1 or TRBD2 may supply D (5 bases each). With 1 base removed from V and 4 bases from J, the gap between germline ends came to 7 bases. CDR3 length: 14 residues. Germline V gene data show CDR1 as SGHDN and CDR2 as FVKESK. The CDR3 reads CASSQAGSTGELFF. CDR3 nucleotide sequence: TGTGCCAGCAGCCAAGCAGGGAGCACCGGGGAGCTGTTTTTT.

This chain joins TRBV20-1 and TRBJ1-6; 8 positions agree with TRBD1. The trim removed 0 bases at V and 4 bases at J, leaving 8 bases unmatched. The CDR3 has 17 residues. The V gene's germline CDR1 is DFQATT and CDR2 SNEGSKA (reference sequence). In nucleotides, the CDR3 is TGCAGTGCTAGAGATCGACAGGGGCCGCAATATAATTCACCCCTCCACTTT. It specifies CSARDRQGPQYNSPLHF.

This clonotype occurred a few times. The chain uses TRBV4-1 and TRBJ2-1, with a possible D match to TRBD1 (5 bases). V shed 3 bases and J shed 5 bases, with 20 bases lying between them. The V gene's germline CDR1 is MGHRA and CDR2 YSYEKL. The CDR3 covers 17 residues. The DNA of the CDR3 is TGCGCCAGCAGCCATCCCAAGGGGCCCAAGGTACACAATGAGCAGTTCTTC. This codes for CASSHPKGPKVHNEQFF.

V usage is TRBV20-1 and J usage is TRBJ2-3; 15 bases line up with TRBD2. CDR1 and CDR2 from the germline V gene are DFQATT and SNEGSKA (reference sequence). This CDR3 region has 17 residues. V lost 6 bases, J lost 2 bases, and 9 bases stayed unmatched. The CDR3 DNA sequence: TGCAGTGCCCTTGGACTAGCGGGGGGGACATTCACAGATACGCAGTATTTT. The encoded protein is CSALGLAGGTFTDTQYF.

This clonotype has just a few counts. The rearrangement uses TRBV20-1 and TRBJ2-1; possibly TRBD2 for D (5 bases). The V gene lost 0 bases and the J gene lost 3 bases, with 15 bases spanning the gap. Germline V CDR1 and CDR2: DFQATT, SNEGSKA (reference sequence). The CDR3 has 16 residues. CDR3 sequence reads: CSARDLSSEDYNEQFF. In DNA, the CDR3 is TGCAGTGCTAGAGATCTTAGTAGCGAAGACTACAATGAGCAGTTCTTC.

The chain links TRBV28 to TRBJ1-6; D gene uncertain. The ends were cut back, 1 base at V and 5 bases at J, with 6 bases in the middle. This CDR3 comprises 14 residues. Germline loops: CDR1 MDHEN, CDR2 SYDVKM. As DNA, the CDR3 is TGTGCCAGCAGTTTATTGCACGATAATTCACCCCTCCACTTT. Protein: CASSLLHDNSPLHF.

The chain employs TRBV6-5 and TRBJ2-7; D remains unclear. From germline, CDR1 is MNHEY and CDR2 SVGAGI. This CDR3 is 12 amino acids long. V was clipped by 0 bases and J by 6 bases, with 6 bases between them. The CDR3, as DNA: TGTGCCAGCAGTTACTCGATGGGCGAGCAGTACTTC. This encodes CASSYSMGEQYF.

This clonotype has only a few counts. CDR3 coding DNA: TGTGCCAGCTATGGGGAATACGAGCAGTACTTC. This gives the protein CASYGEYEQYF. The chain has TRBV2 and TRBJ2-7; D is unclear. This CDR3 region has 11 residues. With 8 bases removed from V and 4 bases from J, the gap between germline ends came to 9 bases. Germline values: CDR1 SNHLY, CDR2 FYNNEI. The full variable domain, rest sourced from reference TRBV2 and TRBJ2-7, is EPEVTQTPSHQVTQMGQEVILRCVPISNHLYFYWYRQILGQKVEFLVSFYNNEISEKSEIFDDQFSVERPDGSNFTLKIRSTKLEDSAMYFCASYGEYEQYFGPGTRLTVT.

The CDR3 DNA follows: TGCGCCAGCAGCTTGGCCTGGGACAGTAACACTGAAGCTTTCTTT. It translates to CASSLAWDSNTEAFF. V is TRBV5-1 and J is TRBJ1-1; 7 nucleotides match TRBD1. The CDR3 consists of 15 residues. Germline V CDR1 and CDR2: SGHRS, YFSETQ. With V trimmed by 0 bases and J by 2 bases, 4 bases remained unmatched.

This chain connects TRBV27 to TRBJ1-1; D ambiguous. CDR1 MNHEY and CDR2 SMNVEV come from the germline V gene (reference sequence). The CDR3 runs 14 residues. Trimming shortened V by 2 bases and J by 5 bases, and 12 bases separated the two germline ends. The chain's CDR3 is CASSLTHTRTEAFF. In DNA, the CDR3 is TGTGCCAGCAGTTTAACGCATACCCGGACTGAAGCTTTCTTT.

This chain links TRBV11-3 with TRBJ2-1; no reliable D call. This CDR3 has 12 amino acids. Germline CDR1 is SGHNT and CDR2 is YENEEA. V lost 5 bases, J lost 7 bases, and 9 bases lay in between. The CDR3, as DNA: TGTGCCAGCAGCCTGAAGAGGAATGAGCAGTTCTTC. This gives the protein CASSLKRNEQFF.

The sample holds a few counts of this clonotype. The chain uses TRBV14 and TRBJ1-2; a possible D gene is TRBD1 (5 bases). The CDR3 totals 14 residues. With 8 bases removed from V and 4 bases from J, the gap between germline ends came to 17 bases. Germline-derived CDR1 and CDR2 are SGHDN and FVKESK. CDR3 bases: TGTGCCAGCTACCGTCGGGGGGGAAGCTATGGCTACACCTTC. Translation gives CASYRRGGSYGYTF.

This clonotype was recorded many times. This chain uses TRBV7-2 with TRBJ2-1, with 8 bases fitting TRBD2. The V gene's germline CDR1 is SGHTA and CDR2 FQGNSA. The CDR3 runs 16 residues. V lost 1 base, J lost 7 bases, and 9 bases stayed unmatched. In nucleotides, the CDR3 is TGTGCCAGCAGCTTAGACTGGGGCGGGGGGTATAATGAGCAGTTCTTC. Amino acids: CASSLDWGGGYNEQFF.

This clonotype has a handful of counts. This rearrangement joins TRBV7-9 to TRBJ2-7; possible D gene TRBD1, 6 bases. The germline gives CDR1 SEHNR, CDR2 FQNEAQ (reference sequence). The CDR3 is made up of 15 amino acids. Trimming shortened V by 4 bases and J by 2 bases, and 15 bases separated the two germline ends. The chain's CDR3 is CASSSHLTGTYEQYV. For the CDR3, the DNA is TGTGCCAGCAGCTCCCATCTGACAGGAACCTACGAGCAGTACGTC.